These 18 T cell receptor beta chains were sequenced from one sample in a study of control samples from healthy donors and cancer patients. Using immunoSEQ multiplex PCR, the repertoire was profiled, and TCRdb retains in-frame clones only, with some absent. The sample records over 150,000 clones, around nine tenths being singletons. Material for sequencing was blood. The receptor set was obtained from a man aged 25-40 years in good health.

The chain employs TRBV27 and TRBJ2-7, with 8 positions matching TRBD1. V trimming: 10 bases; J trimming: 2 bases; junction bases outside the gene matches: 7. Germline values: CDR1 MNHEY, CDR2 SMNVEV (reference sequence). The CDR3 loop spans 13 amino acids. CDR3 sequence: CAKQGGNTYEQYF. The CDR3 DNA sequence: TGTGCCAAACAGGGGGGAAACACCTACGAGCAGTACTTC.

In its sample, this clone was seen once. V and J are TRBV30 and TRBJ2-3; the D gene is possibly TRBD2 (5 bases). CDR1 GTSNPN and CDR2 SVGIG come from the germline V gene (reference sequence). The CDR3 runs 14 residues. Trimming removed 5 bases from V and 0 bases from J, with 12 bases in between. The CDR3 nucleotides read TGTGCCTGGGGAGGAGGTGGTAGCACAGATACGCAGTATTTT. Its translation is CAWGGGGSTDTQYF.

The chain combines TRBV27 with TRBJ1-2, with a possible D match to TRBD1 (6 bases). The V gene's germline CDR1 is MNHEY and CDR2 SMNVEV (reference sequence). V shed 6 bases and J shed 8 bases, with 16 bases lying between them. This CDR3 contains 13 residues. CDR3 sequence (DNA): TGTGCCAGCAGGGGTAAGGCAGGGGAGGGCTACACCTTC. The encoded protein is CASRGKAGEGYTF.

The CDR3 coding sequence is TGTGCCACCAGCCCGGCTGACAGGGGGTATGGCTACACCTTC. It codes for CATSPADRGYGYTF. The gene calls are TRBV15 and TRBJ1-2; 9 bases are shared with TRBD1. CDR1 and CDR2 from the germline V gene are LNHNV and YYDKDF (reference sequence). J lost 5 bases, V lost 5 bases, and 6 bases had no gene match. This CDR3 is built from 14 residues.

The chain recombines TRBV7-2 with TRBJ1-6, with unresolved D. V lost 5 bases, J lost 9 bases, and 14 bases lay in between. The CDR3 sequence is 14 residues long. The germline gives CDR1 SGHTA, CDR2 FQGNSA. The CDR3 reads CASSTNLVGSPLHF. The CDR3 DNA follows: TGTGCCAGCAGCACAAATCTGGTGGGTTCACCCCTCCACTTT.

V usage is TRBV10-2 and J usage is TRBJ2-2; D gene uncertain. The CDR3 contains 11 residues. CDR1 WSHSY and CDR2 SAAADI come from the germline V gene. V was shortened by 7 bases and J by 2 bases, with 2 bases between the two germline ends. The CDR3 is CASINTGELFF. The CDR3 nucleotides read TGCGCCAGCATCAACACCGGGGAGCTGTTTTTT.

The count of this clone is one. This rearrangement joins TRBV19 to TRBJ2-5, with a tentative D call TRBD2 (6 bases). CDR1 and CDR2 (germline): LNHDA, SQIVND (reference sequence). V lost 5 bases to trimming and J lost 2 bases, with 15 bases between them. This CDR3 contains 15 residues. CDR3 amino acids: CASSPPGLPQETQYF. The DNA for the CDR3 is TGTGCCAGTAGTCCCCCGGGACTGCCACAAGAGACCCAGTACTTC. The whole variable domain, remainder taken from reference TRBV19 and TRBJ2-5, is DGGITQSPKYLFRKEGQNVTLSCEQNLNHDAMYWYRQDPGQGLRLIYYSQIVNDFQKGDIAEGYSVSREKKESFPLTVTSAQKNPTAFYLCASSPPGLPQETQYFGPGTRLLVL.

This clone occurred a few times. The gene calls are TRBV6-2 or TRBV6-3 and TRBJ1-2; the match to TRBD1 covers 8 bases. This CDR3 is built from 15 residues. Per germline, CDR1 MNHEY and CDR2 SVGEGT. Unmatched junction bases numbered 8, after V lost 2 bases and J lost 6 bases. The CDR3 sequence is CASSYRDRSVDGYTF. The CDR3 DNA is TGTGCCAGCAGTTACCGGGACAGGTCGGTTGATGGCTACACCTTC.

The chain combines TRBV6-6 with TRBJ1-2; 7 bases are shared with TRBD1. The V gene end was trimmed by 4 bases and the J gene end by 2 bases; junction bases not matched to a gene: 7. This CDR3 has 15 amino acids. Germline lookup yields CDR1 MNHNY and CDR2 SVGAGI (reference sequence). The CDR3: CASSLTGFTNYGYTF. In DNA, the CDR3 is TGTGCCAGCAGTTTGACAGGGTTTACGAACTATGGCTACACCTTC.

The J gene is TRBJ1-2, the V gene TRBV14; 7 bases agree with TRBD1. V trimming: 0 bases; J trimming: 4 bases; junction bases outside the gene matches: 5. Per the germline V gene, CDR1 is SGHDN and CDR2 is FVKESK. The CDR3 runs to 15 residues. CDR3 DNA sequence: TGTGCCAGCAGCCAAGATATAGGGGGCGGCTATGGCTACACCTTC. Protein: CASSQDIGGGYGYTF.

The chain joins TRBV19 to TRBJ1-1; 7 nucleotides align to TRBD1. After removal of 1 base from V and 4 bases from J, the junction contained 12 bases not matched to a gene. Germline V gives CDR1 LNHDA, CDR2 SQIVND (reference sequence). This CDR3 has 17 amino acids. The CDR3 DNA reads as TGTGCCAGTAGTATAGGCCCGACAGGGAGTTTTACCACTGAAGCTTTCTTT. Translation gives CASSIGPTGSFTTEAFF.

This sequence joins TRBV11-2 and TRBJ2-5, with TRBD1 matching 7 bases. Germline V gives CDR1 SGHAT, CDR2 FQNNGV. The CDR3 spans 15 residues. V trimming: 5 bases; J trimming: 4 bases; junction bases outside the gene matches: 10. The CDR3 DNA reads as TGTGCCAGCAGCGCTGGGACAGTGGGGAGAGAGACCCAGTACTTC. It yields the protein CASSAGTVGRETQYF. Combining the CDR3 with reference TRBV11-2 and TRBJ2-5 gives the whole variable domain EAGVAQSPRYKIIEKRQSVAFWCNPISGHATLYWYQQILGQGPKLLIQFQNNGVVDDSQLPKDRFSAERLKGVDSTLKIQPAKLEDSAVYLCASSAGTVGRETQYFGPGTRLLVL.

The chain combines TRBV5-1 with TRBJ2-7; TRBD1 matches at 8 bases. CDR3 length equals 16 residues. J gave up 4 bases and V 3 bases, and 12 bases lay outside the gene matches. Germline CDR1 is SGHRS and CDR2 is YFSETQ. This CDR3 reads CASSYVTGTGSYEQYF. The CDR3 DNA sequence: TGCGCCAGCAGCTACGTCACCGGGACAGGATCGTACGAGCAGTACTTC.

V and J are TRBV19 and TRBJ1-5; maybe TRBD1 (5 bases). V was cut by 5 bases and J by 0 bases, with 11 bases left in between. Germline assignment: CDR1 LNHDA and CDR2 SQIVND (reference sequence). CDR3 length: 15 residues. The CDR3 DNA is TGTGCCAGTAGTGGTCGGGGGTATAGCAATCAGCCCCAGCATTTT. Residues: CASSGRGYSNQPQHF.

This clone was observed a single time. The chain uses TRBV21-1 and TRBJ2-6; the table assigns TRBD1, which was not confirmed against the DNA. TRBV21-1 corresponds to a pseudogene. The CDR3 sequence is 18 residues long. CDR3 nucleotide sequence: TGTGCCAGCACCAACGGACAGGGGCTCGACTCTGGGGCCAACGTCCTGACTTTC. Amino acid sequence: CASTNGQGLDSGANVLTF.

V is TRBV11-2 and J is TRBJ2-7; TRBD1 matches at 10 bases. V shed 5 bases and J 5 bases; nucleotides not matched to a gene: 9. Germline CDR1 and CDR2: SGHAT and FQNNGV. The CDR3 is 15 residues long. The CDR3 nucleotides are TGTGCCAGCAGCACAGCCGGGACAGGGGTTCACGAGCAGTACTTC. Translated: CASSTAGTGVHEQYF.

The chain joins TRBV30 to TRBJ1-1; the D is unclear. The CDR3 is 17 amino acids. V dropped 3 bases and J dropped 0 bases, with 20 bases sitting between them. Germline assignment: CDR1 GTSNPN and CDR2 SVGIG (reference sequence). CDR3 DNA sequence: TGTGCCTGGAGATTATCAGAGGCAGCCTCCATGAACACTGAAGCTTTCTTT. Amino acids: CAWRLSEAASMNTEAFF.

The gene calls are TRBV5-1 and TRBJ1-5, with D perhaps TRBD1 (5 bases). The V gene lost 1 base and the J gene lost 7 bases, with 12 bases spanning the gap. The CDR3 has 14 amino acids. Germline V lookup: CDR1 SGHRS, CDR2 YFSETQ. In nucleotides, the CDR3 is TGCGCCAGCAGCTTGATGGGGCTAGGGCAGCCCCAGCATTTT. Encoded protein: CASSLMGLGQPQHF.